The sample holds a few counts of the clone carrying this T cell receptor beta chain. The antigen is not known. Expressed TCRB transcripts were sequenced because the entire RNA isolate underwent reverse transcription. Sequenced by immunoSEQ multiplex PCR; TCRdb stores in-frame clones only, minus some. Among 400,000 or so clones listed, roughly 12% were seen once. The sample belongs to a study of beta chain features in type 1 diabetes. General study points: TCRB CDR3s were moderately but significantly shorter in Type 1 diabetes patients in all four CD4+ subsets.

CDR3 length: 16 amino acids. The J segment lost 2 bases and the V segment lost 4 bases, leaving 9 bases of the junction unmatched. The germline gives CDR1 SGHRS, CDR2 YFSETQ. V and J are TRBV5-1 and TRBJ2-3; 8 nucleotides line up with TRBD1. The clonotype was recovered from a woman between 18 and 29 years old with type 1 diabetes. The specimen was naive CD4+ T cells from blood. CDR3 region: CASSNRDRLLTDTQYF. The CDR3 DNA reads as TGCGCCAGCAGCAACCGGGACAGGCTCCTCACAGATACGCAGTATTTT.